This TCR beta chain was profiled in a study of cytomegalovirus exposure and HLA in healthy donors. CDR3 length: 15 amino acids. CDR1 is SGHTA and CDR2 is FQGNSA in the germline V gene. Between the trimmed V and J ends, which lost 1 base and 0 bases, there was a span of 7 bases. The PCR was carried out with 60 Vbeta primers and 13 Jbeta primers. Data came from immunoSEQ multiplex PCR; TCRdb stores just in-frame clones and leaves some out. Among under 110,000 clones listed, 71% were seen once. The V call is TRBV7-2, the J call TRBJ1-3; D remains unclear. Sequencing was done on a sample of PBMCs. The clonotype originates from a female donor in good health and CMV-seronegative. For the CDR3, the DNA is TGTGCCAGCAGCTTAGAGGACTACTCTGGAAACACCATATATTTT. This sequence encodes CASSLEDYSGNTIYF.